This paragraph reports one T cell receptor beta chain. This sample was included in a study of response to subunit inactivated influenza vaccine. TCRdb reanalysed the RT-PCR reads using MiXCR and keeps one entry per CDR3 protein. The sample shows about 540,000 distinct CDR3 sequences, around 15% of them seen only once. Per germline, CDR1 SGHKS and CDR2 YYEKEE (reference sequence). The CDR3 runs 14 residues. The J segment lost 5 bases and the V segment lost 3 bases, leaving 6 bases of the junction unmatched. The source material was PBMCs from blood, sampled approximately 13 days after vaccination. This sequence was found in a man in his fifties who received an inactivated influenza vaccine. The V and J genes are TRBV5-5 and TRBJ2-5; TRBD1 agrees at 8 bases. CDR3 DNA: TGTGCCAGCAGCTATGACAGGGGTACGGAGACCCAGTACTTC. Translated, it gives CASSYDRGTETQYF. The full variable domain, its missing parts supplied by reference TRBV5-5 and TRBJ2-5, is DAGVTQSPTHLIKTRGQQVTLRCSPISGHKSVSWYQQVLGQGPQFIFQYYEKEERGRGNFPDRFSARQFPNYSSELNVNALLLGDSALYLCASSYDRGTETQYFGPGTRLLVL.